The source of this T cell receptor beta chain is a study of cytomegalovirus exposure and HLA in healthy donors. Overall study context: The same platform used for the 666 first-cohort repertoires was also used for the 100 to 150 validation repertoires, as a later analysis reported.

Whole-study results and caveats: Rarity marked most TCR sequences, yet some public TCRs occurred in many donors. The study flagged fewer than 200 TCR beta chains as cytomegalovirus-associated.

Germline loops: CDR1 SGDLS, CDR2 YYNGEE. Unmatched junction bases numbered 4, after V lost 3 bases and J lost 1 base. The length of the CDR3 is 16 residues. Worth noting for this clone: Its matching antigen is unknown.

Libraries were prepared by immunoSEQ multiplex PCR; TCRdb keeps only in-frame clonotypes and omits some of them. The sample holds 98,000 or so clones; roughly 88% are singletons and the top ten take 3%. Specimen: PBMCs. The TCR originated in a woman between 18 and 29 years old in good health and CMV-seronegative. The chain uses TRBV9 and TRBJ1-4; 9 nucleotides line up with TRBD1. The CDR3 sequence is CASSAGQGRTNEKLFF. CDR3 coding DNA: TGTGCCAGCAGCGCCGGACAGGGGCGAACTAATGAAAAACTGTTTTTT.